These T cell receptor beta chains were read from a single sample in a study of T cell changes during pregnancy in multiple sclerosis. Clones were sequenced by immunoSEQ multiplex PCR, and TCRdb holds only the in-frame ones, with some missing. The data contain fewer than 45,000 clones, more than 70% of them singletons. Sequenced material: CD8+ T cells from peripheral blood mononuclear cells, taken after pregnancy. All receptors derive from a female donor in good health, enrolled as a control in a pregnancy study. Both conserved end residues are part of each CDR3. The D gene is left open where the match is weak. For some rows the clone size is stated as once, few or many, or as a class when expanded; others skip it.

j_call	v_call	cdr3_length	d_call	clone_size	cdr3_aa	cdr3_nt
TRBJ2-7	TRBV9	16	TRBD2	NA	CASSVGPGLAGHEQYF	TGTGCCAGCAGCGTAGGGCCAGGGCTAGCGGGGCATGAGCAGTACTTC
TRBJ2-2	TRBV5-5	12	NA	NA	CASSGTTGELFF	TGTGCCAGCAGCGGGACTACCGGGGAGCTGTTTTTT
TRBJ1-1	TRBV11-1	18	NA	NA	CASSLTPSSGGRGIEAFF	TGTGCCAGCAGCTTAACCCCCTCGAGTGGGGGCCGCGGAATAGAAGCTTTCTTT
TRBJ2-1	TRBV27	15	TRBD1	NA	CASSPTPTGANEQFF	TGTGCCAGCAGTCCTACCCCCACAGGGGCCAATGAGCAGTTCTTC
TRBJ1-6	TRBV4-3	15	NA	once	CASSQDTGNNSPLHF	TGCGCCAGCAGCCAAGATACAGGGAATAATTCACCCCTCCACTTT
TRBJ2-3	TRBV27	13	NA	NA	CASTGGPTDTQYF	TGTGCCAGCACCGGAGGGCCCACAGATACGCAGTATTTT
TRBJ2-1	TRBV6-5	13	NA	NA	CASSYLGLGEQFF	TGTGCCAGCAGTTACCTGGGGCTTGGGGAGCAGTTCTTC
TRBJ1-6	TRBV6-5	13	TRBD1	NA	CASKGAGSSPLHF	TGTGCCAGCAAGGGGGCAGGGAGTTCACCCCTCCACTTT
TRBJ1-5	TRBV4-2	15	TRBD1	NA	CASSQDGGGDQPQHF	TGTGCCAGCAGCCAAGACGGAGGGGGCGATCAGCCCCAGCATTTT
TRBJ1-5	TRBV7-9	13	TRBD1	NA	CASTTTGNQPQHF	TGTGCCAGCACGACGACAGGGAATCAGCCCCAGCATTTT
TRBJ1-5	TRBV19	12	NA	NA	CASSIGAQPQHF	TGTGCCAGTAGTATAGGGGCTCAGCCCCAGCATTTT
TRBJ2-7	TRBV5-6	16	NA	NA	CASSPRQFPNYYEQYF	TGTGCCAGCAGCCCGAGACAGTTCCCTAATTACTACGAGCAGTACTTC
TRBJ2-1	TRBV9	15	TRBD1	NA	CASSGGDRERGEQFF	TGTGCCAGCAGCGGGGGGGACAGGGAACGGGGTGAGCAGTTCTTC
TRBJ2-7	TRBV19	15	TRBD1	NA	CASNSGTASSYEQYF	TGTGCCAGTAATTCCGGGACAGCGAGCTCCTACGAGCAGTACTTC
TRBJ1-1	TRBV7-8	13	NA	NA	CASSLLENTEAFF	TGTGCCAGCAGCTTATTAGAGAACACTGAAGCTTTCTTT
TRBJ2-7	TRBV5-4	17	TRBD2	NA	CASSIGLAGVRSYEQYF	TGTGCCAGCAGCATAGGACTAGCGGGGGTTCGCTCCTACGAGCAGTACTTC
TRBJ2-1	TRBV28	14	NA	NA	CASSPRTSDNEQFF	TGTGCCAGCAGTCCCCGGACTTCTGACAATGAGCAGTTCTTC
TRBJ1-2	TRBV4-1	15	NA	NA	CASSQDPGTEYGYTF	TGCGCCAGCAGCCAAGATCCCGGGACTGAGTATGGCTACACCTTC
TRBJ1-1	TRBV10-2	15	TRBD1	NA	CASRPAGGSNTEAFF	TGCGCCAGCAGACCGGCAGGGGGGTCCAACACTGAAGCTTTCTTT
TRBJ2-2	TRBV7-6	15	NA	once	CASRLTQGGTGELFF	TGTGCCAGCAGGCTTACACAGGGTGGCACCGGGGAGCTGTTTTTT
TRBJ1-6	TRBV18	14	NA	NA	CASSPGGIGSPLHF	TGTGCCAGCTCACCTGGGGGGATTGGTTCACCCCTCCACTTT
TRBJ2-1	TRBV2	12	NA	NA	CASHGGPNEQFF	TGTGCCAGCCACGGGGGGCCGAATGAGCAGTTCTTC
TRBJ2-3	TRBV11-2	13	NA	NA	CASSLWGGTAQYF	TGTGCCAGCAGCTTATGGGGCGGGACTGCGCAGTATTTT
TRBJ2-2	TRBV28	16	TRBD1	NA	CASSFVRQGETGELFF	TGTGCCAGCAGTTTTGTACGACAGGGAGAAACCGGGGAGCTGTTTTTT
TRBJ1-2	TRBV30	13	TRBD1	once	CAWSMTGESGYTF	TGTGCCTGGAGTATGACAGGGGAAAGTGGCTACACCTTC
TRBJ1-4	TRBV15	15	NA	NA	CATSRDRGSGEKLFF	TGTGCCACCAGCAGAGATCGGGGGTCTGGTGAAAAACTGTTTTTT
TRBJ2-1	TRBV7-2	13	TRBD1	NA	CASSQGQSNEQFF	TGTGCCAGCAGCCAGGGACAGAGCAATGAGCAGTTCTTC
TRBJ2-7	TRBV19	13	NA	NA	CASSGEVWWEQYF	TGTGCCAGTAGTGGAGAGGTTTGGTGGGAGCAGTACTTC